This TCR beta chain was retrieved from a study of blood T cells in healthy people across ages. With a J-beta primer mix and a sample-barcoded 5' primer, a second PCR ran about 7 to 11 cycles. In TCRdb, the 5' RACE reads were re-called with MiXCR into one record per CDR3 protein. Among around 1,600,000 distinct CDR3 sequences, 35% to 45% were seen once, and the ten largest hold more than 4%. Germline CDR1 reads MNHEY; CDR2 reads SMNVEV (reference sequence). The CDR3 extends over 16 amino acids. With 6 bases removed from V and 2 bases from J, the gap between germline ends came to 19 bases. The origin of this receptor is a woman aged 18-30 years in good health. The material sequenced was blood. This chain joins TRBV27 and TRBJ2-5, with D possibly TRBD1 on 6 matching bases. The CDR3 bases are TGTGCCAGCAGCTTTACGCTACAGGGCGAGCAAGAGACCCAGTACTTC. This encodes CASSFTLQGEQETQYF.